This T cell receptor (beta chain) was profiled in a study of blood T cell repertoires in COVID-19. Germline values: CDR1 MNHEY, CDR2 SMNVEV (reference sequence). This CDR3 spans 17 amino acids. Assay: immunoSEQ multiplex PCR; the TCRdb copy retains only in-frame clones and omits some. This sample has 200,000 or so clones, with 70% to 90% found just once. On this clone: The junction and the germline gene differ at one end; a read error may be behind it.

The chain employs TRBV27 and TRBJ2-1; 7 positions match TRBD2. The receptor was isolated from a man aged 30-40 years who had recovered from COVID-19. Sequences were obtained from PBMCs or T cells enriched from blood (not recorded which). The CDR3 coding sequence is TGTGCCAGCAGTCCCCCCGCGGGACTAAATTCCTACAATGGGCAGTTCTTC. Translated: CASSPPAGLNSYNGQFF.